Listed here are 23 T cell receptor beta chains from one sample, sequenced in a study of blood T cell repertoires in COVID-19. Repertoires were generated with immunoSEQ multiplex PCR, while TCRdb's copy carries only in-frame clones and drops some. The sample records some 260,000 clones, under 95% being singletons. The sequencing input was PBMCs or T cells enriched from blood (not recorded which). Every receptor here comes from a woman aged 18-29 years who had recovered from COVID-19.

The chain uses TRBV7-9 and TRBJ2-4; 10 bases line up with TRBD1. Germline V CDR1 and CDR2: SEHNR, FQNEAQ (reference sequence). The CDR3 is 14 amino acids. Losses at the gene ends were 7 bases for V and 6 bases for J; bases not matched to a gene: 6. The CDR3 loop is CASTSGTGVNIQYF. CDR3 coding DNA: TGTGCCAGCACCTCCGGGACAGGGGTAAACATTCAGTACTTC.

The rearrangement links TRBV7-2 to TRBJ2-7; D perhaps matches TRBD1 (6 bases). The CDR3 sequence is 14 residues long. The germline V gene encodes CDR1 SGHTA and CDR2 FQGNSA. V dropped 2 bases and J dropped 1 base, with 9 bases sitting between them. The CDR3 loop reads CASSLTQGSYEQYF. CDR3 nucleotide sequence: TGTGCCAGCAGCTTAACTCAGGGGTCCTACGAGCAGTACTTC.

The chain links TRBV18 to TRBJ2-5; 7 nucleotides match TRBD2. The CDR3 is 16 amino acids. The germline V gene has CDR1 KGHSH and CDR2 LQKENI. Trimming at V came to 3 bases and at J to 5 bases, leaving 12 bases not matched to a gene. The CDR3 is CASSPVSLAGVETQYF. As DNA, the CDR3 is TGTGCCAGCTCACCCGTGAGTTTGGCGGGGGTGGAGACCCAGTACTTC.

DNA for the CDR3: TGTGCCAGCAGCTTAGGGGAGGGATATTCACCCCTCCACTTT. It specifies CASSLGEGYSPLHF. The chain carries TRBV7-9 and TRBJ1-6, with D unclear. The CDR3 contains 14 residues. The germline V gene has CDR1 SEHNR and CDR2 FQNEAQ (reference sequence). V was pared by 1 base and J by 8 bases, with 9 bases between.

The V and J genes are TRBV10-1 and TRBJ1-1; no firm D call. Germline V lookup: CDR1 WNHNN, CDR2 SYGVQD (reference sequence). CDR3 length equals 11 residues. The CDR3 nucleotides are TGCGCTCGACGAGGCGCTACGCGGGCTTTCTTT. As protein: CARRGATRAFF.

V is TRBV4-2 and J is TRBJ1-3; 8 bases line up with TRBD1. This CDR3 has 15 amino acids. J was trimmed by 7 bases and V by 3 bases; bases with no gene match: 8. Germline V gives CDR1 LGHNA, CDR2 YNFKEQ. The CDR3 loop is CASSQDRTGRNTIYF. CDR3 in DNA: TGTGCCAGCAGCCAGGACCGGACAGGGAGGAACACCATATATTTT.

V usage is TRBV6-5 and J usage is TRBJ1-2; 9 nucleotides match TRBD1. V lost 5 bases, J lost 10 bases, and 5 bases stayed unmatched. The CDR3 is 12 amino acids. The V gene's germline CDR1 is MNHEY and CDR2 SVGAGI. This chain's CDR3 is CASSRTGDDYTF. CDR3 DNA sequence: TGTGCCAGCAGTAGGACAGGGGACGACTACACCTTC.

The chain is built from TRBV19 and TRBJ1-1; a possible D gene is TRBD1 (5 bases). Trimming cost V 5 bases and J 3 bases, with 16 bases left between them. This CDR3 has 15 amino acids. Germline-derived CDR1 and CDR2 are LNHDA and SQIVND (reference sequence). CDR3 bases: TGTGCCAGTAGTTTCCAGGGAATGCGGTACACTGAAGCTTTCTTT. Translating gives CASSFQGMRYTEAFF. The variable domain in full, completed from reference TRBV19 and TRBJ1-1, reads DGGITQSPKYLFRKEGQNVTLSCEQNLNHDAMYWYRQDPGQGLRLIYYSQIVNDFQKGDIAEGYSVSREKKESFPLTVTSAQKNPTAFYLCASSFQGMRYTEAFFGQGTRLTVV.

In DNA, the CDR3 is TGCGCCAGCAGCACCGGGACTAGCCCCAATGAGCAGTTCTTC. Translated: CASSTGTSPNEQFF. This chain links TRBV5-1 with TRBJ2-1; TRBD2 matches 9 bases. Germline lookup yields CDR1 SGHRS and CDR2 YFSETQ. After removal of 4 bases from V and 6 bases from J, the junction contained 5 bases not matched to a gene. The CDR3 has 14 residues.

This clone occurred once. The rearrangement links TRBV6-4 to TRBJ1-5; 8 bases are a match to TRBD1. Germline assignment: CDR1 MRHNA and CDR2 SNTAGT. The CDR3 has 14 amino acids. V dropped 7 bases and J dropped 7; count of bases not matched to a gene: 9. The CDR3 bases are TGTGCCAGCATACTACACAGGGGGTACCAGCCCCAGCATTTT. It specifies CASILHRGYQPQHF.

CDR3 nucleotides: TGCGCCAGCAGCTTGCTGGACAGTATCGAGCAGTACTTC. Its protein is CASSLLDSIEQYF. The gene calls are TRBV5-1 and TRBJ2-7, with D perhaps matching TRBD1 (6 bases). V was cut by 1 base and J by 6 bases, with 11 bases left in between. Germline CDR1 reads SGHRS; CDR2 reads YFSETQ. This CDR3 has 13 amino acids.

V gene TRBV10-3 combines with J gene TRBJ1-4; 11 bases agree with TRBD1. The CDR3 length is 16 residues. The germline gives CDR1 ENHRY, CDR2 SYGVKD. The ends lost 6 bases at V and 8 bases at J; junction bases unmatched: 11. CDR3 amino acids: CAISPGQGVEKEKLFF. CDR3 nucleotide sequence: TGTGCCATCAGCCCGGGACAGGGGGTAGAGAAGGAAAAACTGTTTTTT.

This sequence joins TRBV28 and TRBJ2-7; 9 bases are a match to TRBD2. Trimming cost V 5 bases and J 6 bases; bases outside gene matches: 11. The germline gives CDR1 MDHEN, CDR2 SYDVKM. CDR3 size: 15 residues. The CDR3 protein is CASSMVAGAAGEQYF. The CDR3 nucleotides are TGTGCCAGCAGTATGGTAGCGGGAGCTGCAGGCGAGCAGTACTTC.

The chain has TRBV5-1 and TRBJ1-2, with a possible D match to TRBD1 (6 bases). This CDR3 comprises 15 residues. The V gene's germline CDR1 is SGHRS and CDR2 YFSETQ. The ends were cut back, 0 bases at V and 3 bases at J, with 12 bases in the middle. For the CDR3, the DNA is TGCGCCAGCAGCTTGGGACAGGCTTGGGACTATGGCTACACCTTC. This translates into CASSLGQAWDYGYTF.

This chain uses TRBV27 with TRBJ1-1, with no clear D. The CDR3 totals 15 residues. CDR1 is MNHEY, CDR2 SMNVEV, per germline (reference sequence). Trimming took 2 bases from V and 1 from J, leaving 11 bases between them. CDR3 protein: CASSLGLRGNTEAFF. As DNA, the CDR3 is TGTGCCAGCAGTTTAGGGTTACGGGGGAACACTGAAGCTTTCTTT.

V gene TRBV7-2 combines with J gene TRBJ2-7; TRBD1 is a possible D gene (5 bases). Trimming took 11 bases from V and 6 from J, leaving 20 bases between them. CDR3 length: 13 amino acids. Germline V gene sequence: CDR1 SGHTA, CDR2 FQGNSA. For the CDR3, the DNA is TGTGCCTGCGCCCCAGGGCCTCTCCTCGAGCAGTACTTC. Translation gives CACAPGPLLEQYF.

V is TRBV4-2 and J is TRBJ1-2; no firm D call. This CDR3 has 15 residues. Germline lookup yields CDR1 LGHNA and CDR2 YNFKEQ. The V gene lost 1 base and the J gene lost 0 bases, with 9 bases spanning the gap. CDR3 sequence reads: CASSQATSANYGYTF. The DNA of the CDR3 is TGTGCCAGCAGCCAAGCTACTTCCGCTAACTATGGCTACACCTTC.

The V and J genes are TRBV5-1 and TRBJ2-1; TRBD1 is a possible D gene (6 bases). Germline lookup yields CDR1 SGHRS and CDR2 YFSETQ. This CDR3 comprises 15 residues. Trimming took off 4 bases at V and 3 bases at J, with 14 bases between the two ends. This CDR3 is CASSPRDTVYNEQFF. CDR3 DNA sequence: TGCGCCAGCAGCCCCCGGGACACCGTCTACAATGAGCAGTTCTTC.

The chain couples TRBV4-1 to TRBJ2-5; D gene ambiguous. Trimming pared 2 bases from V and 2 bases from J, leaving 3 bases between. CDR1 is MGHRA and CDR2 is YSYEKL in the germline V gene. CDR3 length: 12 amino acids. CDR3 region: CASSQPQETQYF. In nucleotides, the CDR3 is TGCGCCAGCAGCCAACCACAAGAGACCCAGTACTTC.

V usage is TRBV28 and J usage is TRBJ2-7; 8 bases are a match to TRBD1. The CDR3 sequence is 14 residues long. In germline, CDR1 is MDHEN, CDR2 SYDVKM. With V trimmed by 3 bases and J by 2 bases, 3 bases remained unmatched. The CDR3 nucleotides are TGTGCCAGCAGTTTCTCGGGACAGGCCTACGAGCAGTACTTC. Encoded protein: CASSFSGQAYEQYF. Together with reference TRBV28 and TRBJ2-7, the CDR3 gives the full variable domain: DVKVTQSSRYLVKRTGEKVFLECVQDMDHENMFWYRQDPGLGLRLIYFSYDVKMKEKGDIPEGYSVSREKKERFSLILESASTNQTSMYLCASSFSGQAYEQYFGPGTRLTVT.

The chain joins TRBV24-1 to TRBJ2-3; TRBD2 is a possible D gene (6 bases). CDR3 length: 13 residues. Germline V CDR1 and CDR2: KGHDR, SFDVKD. V lost 9 bases and J 2 bases, leaving 11 bases between the germline ends. The CDR3 DNA sequence: TGTGCCACCGCGAAGGACTACACAGATACGCAGTATTTT. It is translated as CATAKDYTDTQYF.

V usage is TRBV7-8 and J usage is TRBJ1-2, with 9 bases identical to TRBD1. The length of the CDR3 is 15 residues. Germline V gene lookup returns CDR1 SGHVS and CDR2 FQNEAQ. The ends lost 5 bases at V and 3 bases at J; junction bases unmatched: 7. CDR3 protein: CASSKWDRVHYGYTF. CDR3 DNA sequence: TGTGCCAGCAGCAAGTGGGACAGGGTACACTATGGCTACACCTTC.

Only one count was recorded for this clone. V gene TRBV9 combines with J gene TRBJ1-5; tentative D call: TRBD1 (6 bases). Germline assignment: CDR1 SGDLS and CDR2 YYNGEE. CDR3 length equals 14 residues. V was clipped by 3 bases and J by 11 bases, with 18 bases between them. DNA of the CDR3: TGTGCCAGCAGCGAGGGGACACCCGGGGCATCCCAGCATTTT. It specifies CASSEGTPGASQHF.